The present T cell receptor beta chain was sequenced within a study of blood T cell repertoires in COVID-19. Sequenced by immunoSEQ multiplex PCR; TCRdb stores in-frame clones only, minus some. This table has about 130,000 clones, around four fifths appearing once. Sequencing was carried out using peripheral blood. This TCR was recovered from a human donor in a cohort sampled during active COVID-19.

DNA of the CDR3: TGTGCCAGCAGCCCAACAGGGGGCGCTAACTATGGCTACACCTTC. It is translated as CASSPTGGANYGYTF. The genes are TRBV3-1 (or the pseudogene TRBV3-2) and TRBJ1-2; 9 positions match TRBD1. Germline V gene sequence: CDR1 LGHDT, CDR2 YNNKEL (reference sequence). There are 15 residues in the CDR3. The trim removed 4 bases at V and 0 bases at J, leaving 3 bases unmatched.